This TCR beta chain was sequenced in a study of cytomegalovirus exposure and HLA in healthy donors. PCR involved 60 Vbeta and 13 Jbeta primers. Assay used: immunoSEQ multiplex PCR; TCRdb lists only in-frame clones, some missing. The sample comprises 150,000 to 200,000 clones, 70% to 75% of which are singletons, and approximately 4.6% rests with the top ten. Samples came from healthy bone marrow donors. As regards this clone: Its cognate antigen is unknown.

This CDR3 has 16 residues. Trimming removed 4 bases from V and 2 bases from J, with 16 bases in between. The V gene's germline CDR1 is LGHNA and CDR2 YNFKEQ. General study findings and limits: As a later analysis revealed, the rate of TCR association differed by HLA locus, with DRB1 most and HLA-C fewest. In an earlier analysis, most TCR beta V segments were productive about 87% or about 30% of the time.

Sequencing was carried out using PBMCs. This TCR was recovered from a man between 18 and 35 years old in good health and CMV-seropositive. The V call is TRBV4-2, the J call TRBJ2-3, with D perhaps matching TRBD2 (6 bases). This chain's CDR3 is CASSPQVGGDTDTQYF. Here the CDR3 DNA reads TGTGCCAGCAGCCCGCAGGTCGGCGGGGACACAGATACGCAGTATTTT.